Shown below are 5 T cell receptor beta chains from a single sample sequenced in a study of graft-versus-host responses after intestinal transplantation (TCRdb year 2021). Libraries were prepared through the immunoSEQ multiplex PCR assay. The table was pulled from immuneACCESS by TCRdb, which kept in-frame rearrangements only. Such tables lose some clones; where checked, under half of the loss comes from unresolved V genes, and the rest has no known cause. The sample has tens of thousands of clones on record, about 90% of them singletons. Under 0.85% of the sample belongs to the ten largest clones. The source material was PBMCs, sampled 98 days after intestinal transplantation. These receptors were collected from a human patient who received an intestinal transplant, so some T cells may come from the graft donor.

The chain has TRBV4-1 and TRBJ1-4; weak D call: TRBD1 (6 bases). Germline CDR1 and CDR2: MGHRA and YSYEKL. The CDR3 length is 18 residues. Trimming pared 1 base from V and 3 bases from J, leaving 18 bases between. The CDR3 spells CASSQGRAGVVANEKLFF. CDR3 sequence (DNA): TGCGCCAGCAGCCAAGGGAGGGCAGGGGTGGTTGCTAATGAAAAACTGTTTTTT.

The chain couples TRBV2 to TRBJ1-2, with 7 bases identical to TRBD1. The CDR3 totals 14 residues. Trimming at V came to 3 bases and at J to 2 bases, leaving 3 bases not matched to a gene. In germline, CDR1 is SNHLY, CDR2 FYNNEI. CDR3 nucleotide sequence: TGTGCCAGCAGTGAGGGACAGAGAAACTATGGCTACACCTTC. Translating it yields CASSEGQRNYGYTF.

Only one count was recorded for this clone. The chain is built from TRBV6-1 and TRBJ2-5, with 8 positions matching TRBD2. The CDR3 is 15 residues long. V lost 3 bases, J lost 0 bases, and 3 bases stayed unmatched. From germline, CDR1 is MNHNS and CDR2 SASEGT. The CDR3 sequence: CASSDFSGDQETQYF. In DNA form, the CDR3 reads TGTGCCAGCAGTGATTTTAGCGGGGACCAAGAGACCCAGTACTTC.

Comments on this clone: Other nucleotide sequences from this sample produce the same CDR3. This rearrangement joins TRBV9 to TRBJ2-2, with D unresolved. The CDR3 contains 13 residues. Germline values: CDR1 SGDLS, CDR2 YYNGEE. Trimming removed 2 bases at V and 5 bases at J, with 7 bases between. The CDR3 DNA reads as TGTGCCAGCAGCGTGGCAGTAACCGGGGAGCTGTTTTTT. Amino acids: CASSVAVTGELFF.

The chain recombines TRBV19 with TRBJ1-5; no clear D. CDR1 is LNHDA and CDR2 is SQIVND in the germline V gene (reference sequence). The CDR3 sequence is 15 residues long. The V gene lost 4 bases and the J gene lost 3 bases, with 13 bases spanning the gap. This chain's CDR3 is CASSKWEAVNQPQHF. CDR3 coding DNA: TGTGCCAGTAGTAAATGGGAGGCAGTCAATCAGCCCCAGCATTTT.